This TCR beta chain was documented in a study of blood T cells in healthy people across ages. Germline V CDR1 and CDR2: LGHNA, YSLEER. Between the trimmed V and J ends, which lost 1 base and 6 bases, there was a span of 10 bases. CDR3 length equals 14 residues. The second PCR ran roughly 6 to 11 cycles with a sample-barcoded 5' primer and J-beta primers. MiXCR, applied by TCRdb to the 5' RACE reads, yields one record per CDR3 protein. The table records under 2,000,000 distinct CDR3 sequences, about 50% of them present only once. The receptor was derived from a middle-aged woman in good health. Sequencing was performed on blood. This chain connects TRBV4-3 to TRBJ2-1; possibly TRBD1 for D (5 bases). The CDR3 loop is CASSQGTQGNEQFF. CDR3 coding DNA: TGCGCCAGCAGCCAAGGGACCCAGGGCAATGAGCAGTTCTTC.